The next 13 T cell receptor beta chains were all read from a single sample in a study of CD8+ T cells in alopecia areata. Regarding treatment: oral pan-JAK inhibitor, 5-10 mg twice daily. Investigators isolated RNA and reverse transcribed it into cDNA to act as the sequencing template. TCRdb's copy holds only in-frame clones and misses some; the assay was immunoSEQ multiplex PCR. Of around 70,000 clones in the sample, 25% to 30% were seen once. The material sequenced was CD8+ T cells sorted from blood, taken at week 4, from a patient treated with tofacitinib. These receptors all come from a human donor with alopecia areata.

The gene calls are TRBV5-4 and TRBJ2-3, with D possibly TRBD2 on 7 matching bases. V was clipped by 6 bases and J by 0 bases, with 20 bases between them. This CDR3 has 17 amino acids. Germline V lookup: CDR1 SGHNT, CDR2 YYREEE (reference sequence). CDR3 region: CASTWGRGGLSTDTQYF. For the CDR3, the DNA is TGTGCCAGCACCTGGGGTAGGGGGGGACTCAGCACAGATACGCAGTATTTT.

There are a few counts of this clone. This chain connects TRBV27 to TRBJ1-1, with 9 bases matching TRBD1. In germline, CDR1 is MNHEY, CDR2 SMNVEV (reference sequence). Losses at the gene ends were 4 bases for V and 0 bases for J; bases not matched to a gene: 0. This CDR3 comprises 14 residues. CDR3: CASSYRGLNTEAFF. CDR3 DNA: TGTGCCAGCAGTTACAGGGGGCTGAACACTGAAGCTTTCTTT.

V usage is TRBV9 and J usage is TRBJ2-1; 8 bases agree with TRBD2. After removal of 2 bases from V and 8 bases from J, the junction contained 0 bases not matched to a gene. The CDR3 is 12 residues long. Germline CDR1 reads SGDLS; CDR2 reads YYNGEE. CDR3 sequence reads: CASSVTSDEQFF. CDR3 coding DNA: TGTGCCAGCAGCGTGACTAGCGATGAGCAGTTCTTC.

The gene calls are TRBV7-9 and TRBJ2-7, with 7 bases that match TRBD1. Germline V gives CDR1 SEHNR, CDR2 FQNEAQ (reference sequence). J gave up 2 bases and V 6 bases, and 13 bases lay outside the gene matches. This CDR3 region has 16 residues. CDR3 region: CASSLPAGTDPYEQYF. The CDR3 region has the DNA TGTGCCAGCAGTCTACCCGCCGGGACAGACCCCTACGAGCAGTACTTC.

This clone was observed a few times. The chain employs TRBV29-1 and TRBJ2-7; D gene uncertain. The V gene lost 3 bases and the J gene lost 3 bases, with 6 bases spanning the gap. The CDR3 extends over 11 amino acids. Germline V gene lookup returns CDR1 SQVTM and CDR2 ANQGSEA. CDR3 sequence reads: CSVDFNYEQYF. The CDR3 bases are TGCAGCGTTGATTTTAACTACGAGCAGTACTTC.

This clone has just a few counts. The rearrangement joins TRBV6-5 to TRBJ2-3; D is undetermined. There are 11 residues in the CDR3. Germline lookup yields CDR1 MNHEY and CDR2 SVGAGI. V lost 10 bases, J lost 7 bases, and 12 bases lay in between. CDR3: CATNTPNTQYF. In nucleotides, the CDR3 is TGTGCCACCAACACCCCGAATACGCAGTATTTT.

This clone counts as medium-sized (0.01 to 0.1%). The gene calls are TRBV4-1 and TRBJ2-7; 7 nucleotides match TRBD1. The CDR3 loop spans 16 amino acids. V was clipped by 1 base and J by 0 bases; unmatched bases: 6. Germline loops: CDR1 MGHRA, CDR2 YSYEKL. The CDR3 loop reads CASSQAIRDSSYEQYF. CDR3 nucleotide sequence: TGCGCCAGCAGCCAAGCGATTCGGGACAGCTCCTACGAGCAGTACTTC.

The CDR3 protein is CSVEFGEQYF. The CDR3 DNA follows: TGCAGCGTTGAATTCGGGGAGCAGTACTTC. The chain is built from TRBV29-1 and TRBJ2-7, with D unresolved. Germline V CDR1 and CDR2: SQVTM, ANQGSEA. Trimming took 2 bases from V and 7 from J, leaving 6 bases between them. This CDR3 is built from 10 residues.

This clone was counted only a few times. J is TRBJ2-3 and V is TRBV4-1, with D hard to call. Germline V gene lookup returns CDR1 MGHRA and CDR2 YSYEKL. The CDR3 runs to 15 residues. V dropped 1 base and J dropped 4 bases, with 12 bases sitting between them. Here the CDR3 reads CASSQAIRPADTQYF. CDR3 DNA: TGCGCCAGCAGCCAAGCTATCAGGCCTGCAGATACGCAGTATTTT.

CDR3 nucleotides: TGTGCCTGGAGTCTGGTCGGCCCCGGGGAGCTGTTTTTT. Its translation is CAWSLVGPGELFF. The chain is built from TRBV30 and TRBJ2-2; D unresolved. Trimming stripped 2 bases from V and 6 bases from J, with 10 bases between. Germline assignment: CDR1 GTSNPN and CDR2 SVGIG (reference sequence). The CDR3 covers 13 residues.

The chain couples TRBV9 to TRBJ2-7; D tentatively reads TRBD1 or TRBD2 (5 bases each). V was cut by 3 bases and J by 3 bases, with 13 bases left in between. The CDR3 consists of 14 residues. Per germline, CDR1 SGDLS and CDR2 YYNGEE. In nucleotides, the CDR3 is TGTGCCAGCAGCGGGGGACCGACCTTCTACGAGCAGTACTTC. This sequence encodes CASSGGPTFYEQYF.

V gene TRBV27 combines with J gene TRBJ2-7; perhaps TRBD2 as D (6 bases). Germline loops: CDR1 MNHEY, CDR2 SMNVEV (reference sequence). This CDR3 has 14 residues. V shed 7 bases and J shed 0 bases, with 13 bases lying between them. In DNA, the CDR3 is TGTGCCAGCATGGGCATGGAGGGCTCCTACGAGCAGTACTTC. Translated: CASMGMEGSYEQYF.

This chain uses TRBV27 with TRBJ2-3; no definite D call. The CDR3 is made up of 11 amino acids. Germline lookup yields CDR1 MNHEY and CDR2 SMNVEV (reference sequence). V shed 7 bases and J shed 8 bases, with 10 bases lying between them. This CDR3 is CASTLGGTQYF. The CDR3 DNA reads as TGTGCCAGCACCCTTGGCGGTACGCAGTATTTT.